This TCR beta chain was identified during a study of technical replicates of blood from a few donors. The CDR3 runs 15 residues. CDR1 is MNHEY, CDR2 SMNVEV, per germline (reference sequence). Trimming cost V 0 bases and J 7 bases, with 12 bases left between them. TCRdb's table, derived via immunoSEQ multiplex PCR, lists solely in-frame clones and lacks some. The profile covers about 80,000 clones, with around 94% appearing a single time and 0.38% taken by the ten largest. The rearrangement joins TRBV27 to TRBJ2-2, with D maybe TRBD2 (5 bases). Source material: T cells isolated from PBMCs. The receptor was isolated from a human donor in good health. The CDR3 spells CASSLSRLAGGELFF. CDR3 bases: TGTGCCAGCAGTTTATCGAGGCTAGCTGGCGGGGAGCTGTTTTTT.